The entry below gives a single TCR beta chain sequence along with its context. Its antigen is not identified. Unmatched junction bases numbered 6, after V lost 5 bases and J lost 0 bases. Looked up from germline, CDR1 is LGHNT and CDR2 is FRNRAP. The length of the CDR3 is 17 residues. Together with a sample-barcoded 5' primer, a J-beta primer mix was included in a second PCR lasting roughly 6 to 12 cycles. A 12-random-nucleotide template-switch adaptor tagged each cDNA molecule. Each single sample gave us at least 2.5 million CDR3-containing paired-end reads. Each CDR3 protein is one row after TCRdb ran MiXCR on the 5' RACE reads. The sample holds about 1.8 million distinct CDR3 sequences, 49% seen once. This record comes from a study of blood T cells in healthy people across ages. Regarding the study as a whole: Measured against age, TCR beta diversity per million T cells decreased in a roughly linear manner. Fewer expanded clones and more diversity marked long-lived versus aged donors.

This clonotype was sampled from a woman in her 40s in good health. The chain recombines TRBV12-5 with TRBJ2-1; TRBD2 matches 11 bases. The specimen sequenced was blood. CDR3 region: CASGKTSGDSSYNEQFF. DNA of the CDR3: TGTGCTAGTGGTAAGACTAGCGGGGATAGCTCCTACAATGAGCAGTTCTTC. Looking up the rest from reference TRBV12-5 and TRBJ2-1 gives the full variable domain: DARVTQTPRHKVTEMGQEVTMRCQPILGHNTVFWYRQTMMQGLELLAYFRNRAPLDDSGMPKDRFSAEMPDATLATLKIQPSEPRDSAVYFCASGKTSGDSSYNEQFFGPGTRLTVL.